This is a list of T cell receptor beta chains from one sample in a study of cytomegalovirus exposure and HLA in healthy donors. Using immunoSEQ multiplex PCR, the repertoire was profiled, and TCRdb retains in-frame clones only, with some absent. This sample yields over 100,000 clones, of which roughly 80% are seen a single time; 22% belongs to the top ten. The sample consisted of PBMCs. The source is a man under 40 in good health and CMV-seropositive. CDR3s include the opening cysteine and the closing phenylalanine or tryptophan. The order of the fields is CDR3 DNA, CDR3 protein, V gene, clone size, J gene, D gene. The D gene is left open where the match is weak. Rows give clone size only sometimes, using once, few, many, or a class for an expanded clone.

TGTGCCAGTAAGCGGAGCCTCTCTTATGGCTACACCTTC | CASKRSLSYGYTF | TRBV19 | NA | TRBJ1-2 | NA
TGCGCCAGTTCAGAGGGGGCTAATGAAAAACTGTTTTTT | CASSEGANEKLFF | TRBV5-1 | NA | TRBJ1-4 | NA
TGCAGTGCCTTAGGAGGCAATGAGCAGTTCTTC | CSALGGNEQFF | TRBV20-1 | NA | TRBJ2-1 | NA
TGTGCCAGCAGTTTATCGCCGGGTTTCGGTGGCTACACCTTC | CASSLSPGFGGYTF | TRBV27 | few | TRBJ1-2 | NA
TGTGCCAGCAGTTACTCGAGTCTTTATCAGCCCCAGCATTTT | CASSYSSLYQPQHF | TRBV6-6 | NA | TRBJ1-5 | NA
TGTGCCAGCAGCGGATCGACAGGGGCCACAGATACGCAGTATTTT | CASSGSTGATDTQYF | TRBV9 | NA | TRBJ2-3 | TRBD1
TGTGCCAGCCTGGGGTCTAAGACGGGAGGGCCGGAGGAGCAGTTCTTC | CASLGSKTGGPEEQFF | TRBV21-1 | few | TRBJ2-1 | NA
TGTGCCAGCAGTCTGGACAGTAACTATGGCTACACCTTC | CASSLDSNYGYTF | TRBV11-1 | NA | TRBJ1-2 | NA
TGTGCCAGCAGTGAACTCGGGACAAATCCTACGGGGGAGCAGTACTTC | CASSELGTNPTGEQYF | TRBV6-1 | NA | TRBJ2-7 | NA
TGTGCCAGTAGTAAGGCGGGGGGGTACAATGAGCAGTTCTTC | CASSKAGGYNEQFF | TRBV19 | once | TRBJ2-1 | TRBD2
TGTGCCAGTAGTATAGATCTCTGGAGGAACACTGAAGCTTTCTTT | CASSIDLWRNTEAFF | TRBV19 | NA | TRBJ1-1 | NA
TGTGCCAGCATCAGGAGACAGACCTTACAAGAGACCCAGTACTTC | CASIRRQTLQETQYF | TRBV6-5 | NA | TRBJ2-5 | NA
TGTGCCAGCAGACTGACAGGGAATTCTTACGAGCAGTACTTC | CASRLTGNSYEQYF | TRBV28 | NA | TRBJ2-7 | TRBD1
TGTGCCAGCAGCCCTCTCTCTGGAAACACCATATATTTT | CASSPLSGNTIYF | TRBV11-2 | NA | TRBJ1-3 | NA
TGTGCCAGCAGCTTAGAGCTAGCTTCCAACATTCAGTACTTC | CASSLELASNIQYF | TRBV11-3 | NA | TRBJ2-4 | NA
TGTGCCAGCAGTCAACGCTCCTGGACACCTCAGAACACTGAAGCTTTCTTT | CASSQRSWTPQNTEAFF | TRBV28 | NA | TRBJ1-1 | NA
TGCGCCAGCAGTCCCGACAGGGTTCAGCCCCAGCATTTT | CASSPDRVQPQHF | TRBV10-1 | few | TRBJ1-5 | TRBD1
TGTGCCAGCAGCCATACTAGCGGGGGTCCTCACAATGAGCAGTTCTTC | CASSHTSGGPHNEQFF | TRBV6-6 | NA | TRBJ2-1 | TRBD2
TGCGCCAGCAGTCGACAGGGGGTACATACTGAAGCTTTCTTT | CASSRQGVHTEAFF | TRBV5-1 | few | TRBJ1-1 | TRBD1
TGTGCCAGCAGCCACAGGGACAGGGGAGGAGAGACCCAGTACTTC | CASSHRDRGGETQYF | TRBV11-3 | NA | TRBJ2-5 | TRBD1
TGTGCCAGCATCCGTAGCGGGGCTTCCTACGAGCAGTACTTC | CASIRSGASYEQYF | TRBV2 | NA | TRBJ2-7 | TRBD2
TGCGCCAGCAGCTTGCCGCAGGGCACAGATACGCAGTATTTT | CASSLPQGTDTQYF | TRBV5-1 | NA | TRBJ2-3 | NA
TGTGCCAGCAGACGGGGACAGATGAACACTGAAGCTTTCTTT | CASRRGQMNTEAFF | TRBV5-4 | few | TRBJ1-1 | TRBD1
TGTGCCAGCAGCCCCTTGGGCGGGACAGGCTCTGAAAAACTGTTTTTT | CASSPLGGTGSEKLFF | TRBV9 | NA | TRBJ1-4 | TRBD1
TGTGCCAGCAGTTACAGCGCTGACGCGGGCAAGTACTTC | CASSYSADAGKYF | TRBV27 | NA | TRBJ2-7 | NA
TGTGCCAGCAGTGAAGGACAGAGCCTCTATGGCTACACCTTC | CASSEGQSLYGYTF | TRBV2 | NA | TRBJ1-2 | NA
TGTGCCATCAGTGAGCCCGGGACTTCTTCGGAGTTAGGCGGAGAGACCCAGTACTTC | CAISEPGTSSELGGETQYF | TRBV10-3 | NA | TRBJ2-5 | NA
TGTGCCAGCTCACCTTCGGACAGGGGAACTGGAAACACCATATATTTT | CASSPSDRGTGNTIYF | TRBV18 | NA | TRBJ1-3 | TRBD1
TGTGCCAGCAGCACGCGGGACAACACTGAAGCTTTCTTT | CASSTRDNTEAFF | TRBV7-3 | NA | TRBJ1-1 | NA
TGTGCCAGCAGTTATGCGGGAGGGGACACCGGGGAGCTGTTTTTT | CASSYAGGDTGELFF | TRBV6-5 | NA | TRBJ2-2 | TRBD2
TGCGCCAGCAGCCAACCGGGGTCCAACGTCCTGACTTTC | CASSQPGSNVLTF | TRBV4-1 | NA | TRBJ2-6 | NA
TGCGCCAGCAGCATTGGGGGGACAGGGGGCAATGAAGCTTTCTTT | CASSIGGTGGNEAFF | TRBV5-1 | NA | TRBJ1-1 | TRBD1
TGCAGCGCCCGTGTGGGAGCGGGGGACTACAATGAGCAGTTCTTC | CSARVGAGDYNEQFF | TRBV29-1 | once | TRBJ2-1 | TRBD2
TGTGCCAGTAGTATTTACAGCGGTTACAGCGATGAGCAGTTCTTC | CASSIYSGYSDEQFF | TRBV19 | NA | TRBJ2-1 | NA
TGCGCCAGCAGCTTGGCAGGGGTCGGAAACACCATATATTTT | CASSLAGVGNTIYF | TRBV5-1 | NA | TRBJ1-3 | NA
TGTGCCAGCAGCTTACATGTGGAGGGTACGCAGTATTTT | CASSLHVEGTQYF | TRBV11-2 | NA | TRBJ2-3 | NA
TGTGCCAGCAGCCACGAAGCGGGAGGAATGGCTGAGCAGTTCTTC | CASSHEAGGMAEQFF | TRBV7-6 | few | TRBJ2-1 | TRBD2
TGTGCCAGCAAGGAGACGAGAACCATCACCGGGGAGCTGTTTTTT | CASKETRTITGELFF | TRBV6-5 | NA | TRBJ2-2 | NA
TGTGCCAGCAGCTTCGAAAAGAGCGGATACACAGATACGCAGTATTTT | CASSFEKSGYTDTQYF | TRBV5-6 | NA | TRBJ2-3 | NA
TGTGCCAGCGGGGAGATGGAGGTCGGGGAGCTGTTTTTT | CASGEMEVGELFF | TRBV2 | NA | TRBJ2-2 | NA
TGCGCCAGCAGCCAAATCGGGAACTCTGGAAACACCATATATTTT | CASSQIGNSGNTIYF | TRBV4-1 | NA | TRBJ1-3 | NA
TGTGCCAGCAGCTTAGACCGCGGGGGGGCAAGCACAGATACGCAGTATTTT | CASSLDRGGASTDTQYF | TRBV7-9 | NA | TRBJ2-3 | TRBD2
TGTGCCAGCAGCCACGGACGGACCCAAGGGGCCACAGATACGCAGTATTTT | CASSHGRTQGATDTQYF | TRBV5-4 | NA | TRBJ2-3 | NA
TGTGCCAGCAGCCCGACTAGCGGGGGCCTACTGTTTTTT | CASSPTSGGLLFF | TRBV7-3 | few | TRBJ2-2 | TRBD2
TGTGCCAGCAGCGACTCCCGGGCCAACGTCCTGACTTTC | CASSDSRANVLTF | TRBV2 | NA | TRBJ2-6 | NA
TGTGCCAGCAGCGTAGGGGCGGGAGGAGCCCAGCATTTT | CASSVGAGGAQHF | TRBV9 | NA | TRBJ1-5 | NA